This T cell receptor beta chain was recorded in a study of blood T cells in healthy people across ages. Primed by a sample-barcoded 5' primer and a J-beta primer mix, a second PCR proceeded for about 6 to 11 cycles. TCRdb independently ran MiXCR on the 5' RACE reads; one entry per CDR3 protein. Counted here are a few hundred thousand distinct CDR3 sequences, about 27% occurring once; the ten biggest clones make up over 3.5%. Trimming removed 1 base at V and 5 bases at J, with 9 bases between. This CDR3 spans 14 amino acids. Germline CDR1 and CDR2: DFQATT and SNEGSKA (reference sequence). In addition, the sample was reused for a study of T cells of mothers and their children. That report adds: Related and unrelated pairs show similar shaping of TCR recombination output by thymic selection.

The sequencing input was blood. The V call is TRBV20-1, the J call TRBJ2-6; D remains unclear. This TCR was recovered from a boy aged 2-9 years in good health. The CDR3 DNA reads TGCAGTGCTAGAGCATTATCCAGGGCCAACGTCCTGACTTTC. Amino acids: CSARALSRANVLTF.